These 17 T cell receptor beta chains came from one sample sequenced in a study of blood T cells in healthy people across ages. Combining a sample-barcoded 5' primer with a J-beta primer mix, a second PCR ran for about 7 to 12 cycles. Via MiXCR, TCRdb re-called the 5' RACE reads, giving one row per CDR3 protein. This table holds about 560,000 distinct CDR3 sequences, roughly a quarter found once. This same sample was also taken into another study, of T cells of mothers and their children.

What was sequenced was blood. The source is a boy aged 2-9 years in good health.

This chain uses TRBV29-1 with TRBJ1-2, with D tentatively TRBD1 (5 bases). Per germline, CDR1 SQVTM and CDR2 ANQGSEA. Trimming removed 1 base at V and 3 bases at J, with 6 bases between. The CDR3 contains 12 residues. The CDR3 bases are TGCAGCGTTGAAGGACAGTACTATGGCTACACCTTC. Protein product: CSVEGQYYGYTF.

This clonotype was found a few times. J is TRBJ1-4 and V is TRBV7-9; D is uncertain. The CDR3 has 14 residues. The V and J ends lost 2 bases and 4 bases respectively, with 8 bases between them. CDR1 is SEHNR and CDR2 is FQNEAQ in the germline V gene (reference sequence). The DNA of the CDR3 is TGTGCCAGCAGCTTACGGGAAGTTAATGAAAAACTGTTTTTT. It translates to CASSLREVNEKLFF. The full variable domain, with the rest looked up from reference TRBV7-9 and TRBJ1-4, is DTGVSQNPRHKITKRGQNVTFRCDPISEHNRLYWYRQTLGQGPEFLTYFQNEAQLEKSRLLSDRFSAERPKGSFSTLEIQRTEQGDSAMYLCASSLREVNEKLFFGSGTQLSVL.

This clonotype was observed a handful of times. The genes are TRBV20-1 and TRBJ2-3; D possibly matches TRBD1 or TRBD2 (6 bases each). V lost 0 bases and J lost 5, with 24 bases in between. Per germline, CDR1 DFQATT and CDR2 SNEGSKA (reference sequence). This CDR3 contains 18 residues. The CDR3 sequence: CSARDPWTGAVGRDTQYF. The CDR3 nucleotides are TGCAGTGCTAGAGATCCGTGGACGGGGGCGGTCGGCAGAGATACGCAGTATTTT.

This clonotype was seen more than once but under ten times. V and J are TRBV12-3 or TRBV12-4 and TRBJ2-5; 8 bases are a match to TRBD2. This CDR3 is 14 amino acids long. Losses at the gene ends were 6 bases for V and 5 bases for J; bases not matched to a gene: 8. The CDR3 region has the DNA TGTGCCAGCAGCAACTCCGGGGGGGCGGAGACCCAGTACTTC. It specifies CASSNSGGAETQYF.

The chain employs TRBV28 and TRBJ2-1; the D is unclear. CDR3 size: 14 residues. Per germline, CDR1 MDHEN and CDR2 SYDVKM. Trimming shortened V by 6 bases and J by 9 bases, and 18 bases separated the two germline ends. In nucleotides, the CDR3 is TGTGCCAGCAGCCCCCGGACCTTTAAGGGTGAGCAGTTCTTC. Protein sequence: CASSPRTFKGEQFF.

The V gene is TRBV7-9, the J gene TRBJ1-6, with TRBD1 identical over 7 bases. Per the germline V gene, CDR1 is SEHNR and CDR2 is FQNEAQ (reference sequence). V dropped 2 bases and J dropped 5; count of bases not matched to a gene: 3. This CDR3 is 15 amino acids long. The DNA of the CDR3 is TGTGCCAGCAGCTTACAGGGGGTAAATAATTCACCCCTCCACTTT. Amino acids: CASSLQGVNNSPLHF.

The chain is built from TRBV6-5 and TRBJ1-1; perhaps TRBD1 as D (6 bases). The V gene's germline CDR1 is MNHEY and CDR2 SVGAGI. The CDR3 has 14 amino acids. V lost 4 bases and J 6 bases, leaving 15 bases between the germline ends. CDR3 region: CASSFTGARSEAFF. CDR3 nucleotide sequence: TGTGCCAGCAGTTTTACGGGGGCACGGTCTGAAGCTTTCTTT.

This clonotype occurred a few times. The chain employs TRBV9 and TRBJ2-7; TRBD2 is a possible D gene (6 bases). The CDR3 sequence is 14 residues long. Germline loops: CDR1 SGDLS, CDR2 YYNGEE. V dropped 0 bases and J dropped 6 bases, with 13 bases sitting between them. The DNA for the CDR3 is TGTGCCAGCAGCGTAGAAGGAACCGGGGGCGAGCAGTACTTC. This codes for CASSVEGTGGEQYF.

V is TRBV24-1 and J is TRBJ2-7, with 7 bases fitting TRBD1. This CDR3 has 13 residues. V was pared by 4 bases and J by 5 bases, with 4 bases of the junction left unmatched. Germline V gene sequence: CDR1 KGHDR, CDR2 SFDVKD. The CDR3 here is CATSDPDRDEQYF. CDR3 bases: TGTGCCACCAGTGACCCTGACAGGGACGAGCAGTACTTC.

This clonotype was picked up a small number of times. This chain connects TRBV7-9 to TRBJ2-1; D gene uncertain. Trimming removed 6 bases from V and 5 bases from J, with 17 bases in between. CDR1 is SEHNR and CDR2 is FQNEAQ in the germline V gene (reference sequence). The CDR3 is 15 amino acids. CDR3 DNA: TGTGCCAGCAGTTTCTCCTCCGGGCCTCACAATGAGCAGTTCTTC. This codes for CASSFSSGPHNEQFF.

The rearrangement links TRBV21-1 to TRBJ2-1; the table's D gene call, TRBD1, was not cross checked with the DNA. TRBV21-1 is recorded as a pseudogene. There are 17 residues in the CDR3. CDR3 bases: TGTGCCGGCCTCTTGGTGCGACGGGGGGGATCCTACAATGAGCAGTTCTTC. Its protein product is CAGLLVRRGGSYNEQFF.

A few counts support this clonotype. The V and J genes are TRBV12-3 or TRBV12-4 and TRBJ1-2; tentative D call: TRBD1 (5 bases). The CDR3 covers 14 residues. V gave up 6 bases and J gave up 8 bases, with 19 bases separating them. The DNA of the CDR3 is TGTGCCAGCAGCCTAGTCGAGGGGCCCCAGGGCTACACCTTC. This encodes CASSLVEGPQGYTF.

CDR3 residues: CASGSLGYNEQFF. CDR3 coding DNA: TGTGCTAGTGGTTCGCTGGGGTACAATGAGCAGTTCTTC. The V gene is TRBV12-5, the J gene TRBJ2-5; D gene unclear. The J call could be wrong; TRBJ2-1 is a better fit for the DNA end. The germline gives CDR1 LGHNT, CDR2 FRNRAP. The CDR3 runs 13 residues.

There are a few counts of this clonotype. V usage is TRBV5-6 and J usage is TRBJ2-3; 14 bases map to TRBD2. Germline loops: CDR1 SGHDT, CDR2 YYEEEE. The CDR3 sequence is 18 residues long. With V trimmed by 2 bases and J by 5 bases, 10 bases remained unmatched. CDR3 nucleotides: TGTGCCAGCAGCTTAAAATCCGGGACTAGCGGGAGTAGAGATACGCAGTATTTT. It translates to CASSLKSGTSGSRDTQYF.

This clonotype has a handful of counts. The chain joins TRBV18 to TRBJ2-7; 7 bases agree with TRBD1. Germline lookup yields CDR1 KGHSH and CDR2 LQKENI. The CDR3 contains 15 residues. V dropped 3 bases and J dropped 1; count of bases not matched to a gene: 6. DNA of the CDR3: TGTGCCAGCTCACCCGGGACAGCAATTTCCTACGAGCAGTACTTC. Translation gives CASSPGTAISYEQYF.

The chain is built from TRBV5-1 and TRBJ2-1; D remains ambiguous. Trimming removed 0 bases from V and 7 bases from J, with 11 bases in between. The CDR3 extends over 14 amino acids. Germline values: CDR1 SGHRS, CDR2 YFSETQ. The chain's CDR3 is CASSLAFLGNEQFF. CDR3 in DNA: TGCGCCAGCAGCTTGGCCTTCTTAGGGAATGAGCAGTTCTTC. The full variable domain, rest sourced from reference TRBV5-1 and TRBJ2-1, is KAGVTQTPRYLIKTRGQQVTLSCSPISGHRSVSWYQQTPGQGLQFLFEYFSETQRNKGNFPGRFSGRQFSNSRSEMNVSTLELGDSALYLCASSLAFLGNEQFFGPGTRLTVL.

V and J are TRBV20-1 and TRBJ2-4, with D possibly TRBD2 on 6 matching bases. V was clipped by 6 bases and J by 2 bases, with 11 bases between them. From germline, CDR1 is DFQATT and CDR2 SNEGSKA (reference sequence). This CDR3 has 13 residues. The CDR3 DNA reads TGCAGTGCCGAACGGGGGACCAAAAACATTCAGTACTTC. Its protein product is CSAERGTKNIQYF.